This is a list of T cell receptor beta chains from one sample in a study of blood T cells in healthy people across ages. TCRdb itself ran the 5' RACE reads through MiXCR, one entry per CDR3 protein. The table includes over 600,000 distinct CDR3 sequences, 20% to 25% detected once. Sequenced sample: blood. The receptors come from a man aged 65 to 79 in good health. CDR3s include the opening cysteine and the closing phenylalanine or tryptophan. Each record gives: V gene, CDR3 length, J gene, CDR3 protein.

v_gene: TRBV3-1; len: 13; j_gene: TRBJ2-3; CDR3aa: CASSQDRKNTQYF
v_gene: TRBV12-3/TRBV12-4; len: 16; j_gene: TRBJ2-5; CDR3aa: CASSYGLAGGGETQYF
v_gene: TRBV7-9; len: 17; j_gene: -; CDR3aa: CASSSPTSGSQYNEQFF
v_gene: TRBV19; len: 16; j_gene: TRBJ2-1; CDR3aa: CASSIRGRAPYNEQFF
v_gene: TRBV7-2; len: 16; j_gene: TRBJ2-3; CDR3aa: CASSLGGGGPFNTQYF
v_gene: TRBV7-8; len: 17; j_gene: TRBJ2-3; CDR3aa: CASSLDSGRARPDTQYF
v_gene: TRBV20-1; len: 11; j_gene: TRBJ2-1; CDR3aa: CSVRGNNEQFF
v_gene: TRBV2; len: 14; j_gene: -; CDR3aa: CASTPDRDDNEQFF
v_gene: TRBV15; len: 14; j_gene: TRBJ2-3; CDR3aa: CATSRIGNTDTQYF
v_gene: TRBV5-4; len: 17; j_gene: TRBJ1-5; CDR3aa: CASSHQKDSGGNQPQHF
v_gene: TRBV20-1; len: 12; j_gene: TRBJ2-2; CDR3aa: CSASLGTGELFF
v_gene: TRBV5-1; len: 13; j_gene: TRBJ2-2; CDR3aa: CASGHPGTGELFF
v_gene: TRBV19; len: 15; j_gene: TRBJ2-4; CDR3aa: CASSFRDRELNIQYF
v_gene: TRBV19; len: 15; j_gene: TRBJ2-7; CDR3aa: CASSIAEESYYEQYF
v_gene: TRBV28; len: 13; j_gene: TRBJ2-7; CDR3aa: CASSLYIGGEQYF
v_gene: TRBV6-6; len: 15; j_gene: TRBJ2-7; CDR3aa: CASSYPGTGVYEQYF
v_gene: TRBV2; len: 16; j_gene: -; CDR3aa: CASSLLAGVGSNEQFF
v_gene: TRBV12-3/TRBV12-4; len: 12; j_gene: -; CDR3aa: CASSDVDNKQFF
v_gene: TRBV9; len: 14; j_gene: TRBJ1-1; CDR3aa: CASSVGGENTEAFF
v_gene: TRBV7-9; len: 13; j_gene: TRBJ2-2; CDR3aa: CATSSGITGELFF
v_gene: TRBV6-6; len: 15; j_gene: TRBJ1-4; CDR3aa: CASSYSSDTNEKLLF
v_gene: TRBV5-1; len: 16; j_gene: TRBJ2-2; CDR3aa: CASTGQGQGFNGELFF
v_gene: TRBV7-4; len: 18; j_gene: TRBJ2-7; CDR3aa: CASSSGLAGGPSSYEQYF
v_gene: TRBV15; len: 15; j_gene: TRBJ1-4; CDR3aa: CATSRSGTDNEKLFF
v_gene: TRBV2; len: 16; j_gene: TRBJ2-5; CDR3aa: CASRAGLAGSQETQYF
v_gene: TRBV20-1; len: 13; j_gene: TRBJ2-5; CDR3aa: CNARSSGIETQYF
v_gene: TRBV5-1; len: 15; j_gene: TRBJ2-3; CDR3aa: CASSFGDRDTDTQYF
v_gene: TRBV27; len: 14; j_gene: TRBJ1-6; CDR3aa: CATRAGKNNSPLHF
v_gene: TRBV4-1; len: 14; j_gene: TRBJ2-7; CDR3aa: CASSPVTATYEQYF
v_gene: TRBV6-5; len: 15; j_gene: TRBJ2-1; CDR3aa: CASSRWTSGSYEQFF
v_gene: TRBV18; len: 16; j_gene: TRBJ1-5; CDR3aa: CASSPPGGNSNQPQHF